One and the same sample provided the 21 T cell receptor beta chains below, sequenced in a study of blood T cell repertoires in COVID-19. Profiling relied on immunoSEQ multiplex PCR, and the TCRdb table lists in-frame clones only, not all of them. There are roughly 200,000 clones in the sample; 88% occur only once, and 4% to 5% lies in the top ten. The sequencing sample was made of peripheral blood. The receptor source for this set is a woman younger than 45 with acute or convalescent COVID-19.

This rearrangement joins TRBV11-3 to TRBJ2-2; 8 nucleotides align to TRBD1. CDR1 SGHNT and CDR2 YENEEA come from the germline V gene. This CDR3 comprises 15 residues. V lost 5 bases and J lost 7; bases outside the gene matches: 9. For the CDR3, the DNA is TGTGCCAGCAGCCCGCGCGACAGGGGTATCGGGGAGCTGTTTTTT. Its translation is CASSPRDRGIGELFF.

This chain uses TRBV5-1 with TRBJ2-7; D might be TRBD2 (6 bases). Germline V CDR1 and CDR2: SGHRS, YFSETQ. The CDR3 is made up of 16 amino acids. V lost 4 bases and J lost 3, with 20 bases in between. The CDR3 region has the DNA TGCGCCAGCAGCCAAACCGGGGGAGCGGATCTCTACGAGCAGTACTTC. Its protein product is CASSQTGGADLYEQYF.

The chain combines TRBV11-2 with TRBJ2-1, with TRBD2 matching over 11 bases. The CDR3 has 15 residues. Trimming at V came to 6 bases and at J to 5 bases, leaving 6 bases not matched to a gene. Germline V gives CDR1 SGHAT, CDR2 FQNNGV. The CDR3 loop is CASRSTSGTDNEQFF. As DNA, the CDR3 is TGTGCCAGCAGGTCGACTAGCGGGACTGACAATGAGCAGTTCTTC. Looking up the rest from reference TRBV11-2 and TRBJ2-1 gives the full variable domain: EAGVAQSPRYKIIEKRQSVAFWCNPISGHATLYWYQQILGQGPKLLIQFQNNGVVDDSQLPKDRFSAERLKGVDSTLKIQPAKLEDSAVYLCASRSTSGTDNEQFFGPGTRLTVL.

The CDR3 nucleotides read TGTGCCAGCAGCCGGACTAGCGGGATGAACACCGGGGAGCTGTTTTTT. It yields the protein CASSRTSGMNTGELFF. The chain links TRBV6-4 to TRBJ2-2; TRBD2 matches at 12 bases. Germline V gives CDR1 MRHNA, CDR2 SNTAGT. V dropped 6 bases and J dropped 1; count of bases not matched to a gene: 3. The CDR3 sequence is 16 residues long.

This sequence joins TRBV7-9 and TRBJ2-5; 10 nucleotides align to TRBD1. Germline V gene lookup returns CDR1 SEHNR and CDR2 FQNEAQ (reference sequence). The CDR3 is 15 residues long. V lost 9 bases to trimming and J lost 4 bases; unmatched junction nucleotides: 11. In DNA, the CDR3 is TGTGCCAGTCCTACCGGGACAGGGGCCTCAGAGACCCAGTACTTC. Amino acid sequence: CASPTGTGASETQYF.

V usage is TRBV5-1 and J usage is TRBJ1-3, with D perhaps matching TRBD1 (5 bases). V lost 2 bases and J lost 0, with 15 bases in between. This CDR3 region has 17 residues. CDR1 is SGHRS, CDR2 YFSETQ, per germline. CDR3 nucleotides: TGCGCCAGCAGCTTTACTCCGAGACAGAGCTCTGGAAACACCATATATTTT. The encoded protein is CASSFTPRQSSGNTIYF.

V gene TRBV12-3 or TRBV12-4 combines with J gene TRBJ1-1; 8 positions agree with TRBD1. The trim removed 6 bases at V and 8 bases at J, leaving 8 bases unmatched. CDR3 size: 13 residues. The CDR3 spells CASRRQGPLEAFF. CDR3 DNA sequence: TGTGCCAGCAGAAGACAGGGGCCCCTAGAAGCTTTCTTT.

This chain connects TRBV7-2 to TRBJ1-5, with unresolved D. CDR3 length equals 15 residues. CDR1 is SGHTA and CDR2 is FQGNSA in the germline V gene. Trimming took off 1 base at V and 0 bases at J, with 7 bases between the two ends. CDR3 DNA: TGTGCCAGCAGCTTAGTTCCCAATAGCAATCAGCCCCAGCATTTT. It is translated as CASSLVPNSNQPQHF.

The V and J genes are TRBV14 and TRBJ1-1, with D uncertain. V lost 0 bases to trimming and J lost 7 bases, with 9 bases between them. The CDR3 loop spans 13 amino acids. Germline V lookup: CDR1 SGHDN, CDR2 FVKESK. DNA of the CDR3: TGTGCCAGCAGCCAAGACCCCCGGTTTGAAGCTTTCTTT. Translating it yields CASSQDPRFEAFF.

This chain connects TRBV2 to TRBJ1-5, with D perhaps matching TRBD1 (6 bases). The CDR3 length is 15 residues. Germline V gene sequence: CDR1 SNHLY, CDR2 FYNNEI. Trimming cost V 3 bases and J 0 bases, with 9 bases left between them. In nucleotides, the CDR3 is TGTGCCAGCAGTGACCCCAGGGGTAGCAATCAGCCCCAGCATTTT. It codes for CASSDPRGSNQPQHF. Filled out from reference TRBV2 and TRBJ1-5, the complete variable domain reads EPEVTQTPSHQVTQMGQEVILRCVPISNHLYFYWYRQILGQKVEFLVSFYNNEISEKSEIFDDQFSVERPDGSNFTLKIRSTKLEDSAMYFCASSDPRGSNQPQHFGDGTRLSIL.

This clone was observed once. V gene TRBV5-6 combines with J gene TRBJ2-5; D possibly corresponds to TRBD2 (6 bases). Germline CDR1 is SGHDT and CDR2 is YYEEEE. V gave up 0 bases and J gave up 2 bases, with 11 bases separating them. This CDR3 has 15 amino acids. CDR3 region: CASSLVSGFQETQYF. The CDR3 bases are TGTGCCAGCAGCTTGGTTAGCGGATTTCAAGAGACCCAGTACTTC.

This chain connects TRBV5-4 to TRBJ2-5; either TRBD1 or TRBD2 may supply D (7 bases each). Germline V CDR1 and CDR2: SGHNT, YYREEE (reference sequence). This CDR3 spans 14 amino acids. Trimming left V 4 bases short and J 6 bases short, with 16 bases between. The CDR3 is CASSMGQRDQTQYF. The CDR3 nucleotides are TGTGCCAGCAGCATGGGACAGCGGGATCAGACCCAGTACTTC.

The chain uses TRBV4-1 and TRBJ1-5; D not certain. Trimming removed 0 bases from V and 7 bases from J, with 7 bases in between. The CDR3 has 13 amino acids. Germline lookup yields CDR1 MGHRA and CDR2 YSYEKL. CDR3 residues: CASSQDWRQPQHF. CDR3 nucleotide sequence: TGCGCCAGCAGCCAAGATTGGCGGCAGCCCCAGCATTTT.

The chain couples TRBV11-2 to TRBJ1-3; no clear D gene. The length of the CDR3 is 14 residues. The V and J ends lost 4 bases and 3 bases respectively, with 10 bases between them. Germline-derived CDR1 and CDR2 are SGHAT and FQNNGV. As DNA, the CDR3 is TGTGCCAGCAGCTCCCCGGGGTATGGAAACACCATATATTTT. Translation: CASSSPGYGNTIYF.

The chain couples TRBV27 to TRBJ2-2, with 11 bases identical to TRBD2. J lost 6 bases, V lost 6 bases, and 0 bases had no gene match. The CDR3 has 13 amino acids. The germline V gene has CDR1 MNHEY and CDR2 SMNVEV (reference sequence). CDR3 nucleotide sequence: TGTGCCAGCAGACTAGCGGGAGCCGGGGAGCTGTTTTTT. It yields the protein CASRLAGAGELFF.

V is TRBV19 and J is TRBJ1-3; 11 nucleotides line up with TRBD1. Germline loops: CDR1 LNHDA, CDR2 SQIVND (reference sequence). The CDR3 covers 17 residues. J gave up 3 bases and V 7 bases, and 11 bases lay outside the gene matches. As DNA, the CDR3 is TGTGCCAGTATCCATATTCGGACAGGGGGCAATGGAAACACCATATATTTT. Protein: CASIHIRTGGNGNTIYF.

The gene calls are TRBV14 and TRBJ2-3; D is uncertain. Trimming stripped 1 base from V and 4 bases from J, with 6 bases between. Per the germline V gene, CDR1 is SGHDN and CDR2 is FVKESK. The CDR3 is made up of 13 amino acids. The CDR3 DNA reads as TGTGCCAGCAGCCAAGCCCTAGCAGATACGCAGTATTTT. It codes for CASSQALADTQYF.

The rearrangement joins TRBV7-9 to TRBJ2-3; D uncertain. The V end lost 5 bases, the J end lost 9 bases, and 12 bases lay between the germline ends. This CDR3 spans 12 amino acids. Germline V CDR1 and CDR2: SEHNR, FQNEAQ (reference sequence). The CDR3 loop reads CASSALMSTQYF. CDR3 DNA: TGTGCCAGCAGCGCGCTTATGAGCACGCAGTATTTT.

The rearrangement joins TRBV7-2 to TRBJ2-7, with D possibly TRBD1 on 6 matching bases. V shed 6 bases and J shed 5 bases, with 11 bases lying between them. The CDR3 spans 12 residues. Germline CDR1 and CDR2: SGHTA and FQGNSA. For the CDR3, the DNA is TGTGCCAGCAGGTCAGGGGAGAACGAGCAGTACTTC. It specifies CASRSGENEQYF.

The chain is built from TRBV9 and TRBJ1-1; 8 nucleotides align to TRBD1. Trimming took 4 bases from V and 1 from J; bases not matched to a gene: 9. The CDR3 has 16 amino acids. Germline lookup yields CDR1 SGDLS and CDR2 YYNGEE. The CDR3, as DNA: TGTGCCAGCAGCCTGGGGACAGGATCCTCGAACACTGAAGCTTTCTTT. It specifies CASSLGTGSSNTEAFF. Looking up the rest from reference TRBV9 and TRBJ1-1 gives the full variable domain: DSGVTQTPKHLITATGQRVTLRCSPRSGDLSVYWYQQSLDQGLQFLIQYYNGEERAKGNILERFSAQQFPDLHSELNLSSLELGDSALYFCASSLGTGSSNTEAFFGQGTRLTVV.

This clone has only one observation. The chain couples TRBV28 to TRBJ1-6; no clear D gene. The V gene's germline CDR1 is MDHEN and CDR2 SYDVKM. This CDR3 region has 12 residues. Trimming took off 7 bases at V and 7 bases at J, with 8 bases between the two ends. CDR3 sequence reads: CASTILNSPLHF. The CDR3 DNA follows: TGTGCCAGCACTATCTTAAATTCACCCCTCCACTTT.